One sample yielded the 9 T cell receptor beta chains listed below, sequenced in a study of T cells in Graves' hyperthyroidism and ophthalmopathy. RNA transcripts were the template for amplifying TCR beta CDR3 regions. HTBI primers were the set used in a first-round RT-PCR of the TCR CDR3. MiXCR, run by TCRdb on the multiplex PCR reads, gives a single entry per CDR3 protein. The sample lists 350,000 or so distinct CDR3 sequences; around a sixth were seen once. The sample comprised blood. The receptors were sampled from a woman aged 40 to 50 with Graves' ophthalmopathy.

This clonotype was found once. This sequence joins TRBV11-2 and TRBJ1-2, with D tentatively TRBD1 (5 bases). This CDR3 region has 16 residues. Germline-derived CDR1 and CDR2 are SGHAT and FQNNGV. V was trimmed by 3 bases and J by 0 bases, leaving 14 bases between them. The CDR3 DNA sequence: TGTGCCAGCAGCTTGCAGGGCGGACTAGCTAACTATGGCTACACCTTC. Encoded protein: CASSLQGGLANYGYTF.

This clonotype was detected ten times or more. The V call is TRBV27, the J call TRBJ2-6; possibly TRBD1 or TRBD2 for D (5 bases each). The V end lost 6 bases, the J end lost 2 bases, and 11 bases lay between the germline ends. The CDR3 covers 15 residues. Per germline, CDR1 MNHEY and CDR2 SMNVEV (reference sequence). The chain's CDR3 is CASSQRGTGANVLTF. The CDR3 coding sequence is TGTGCCAGCAGCCAGAGGGGTACTGGGGCCAACGTCCTGACTTTC.

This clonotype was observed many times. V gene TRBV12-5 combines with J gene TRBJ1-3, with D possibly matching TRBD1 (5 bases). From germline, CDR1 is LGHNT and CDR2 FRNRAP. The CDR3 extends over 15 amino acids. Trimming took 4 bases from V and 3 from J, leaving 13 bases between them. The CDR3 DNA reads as TGTGCTAGTGGTTCCGGACATGCGAGTGGAAACACCATATATTTT. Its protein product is CASGSGHASGNTIYF.

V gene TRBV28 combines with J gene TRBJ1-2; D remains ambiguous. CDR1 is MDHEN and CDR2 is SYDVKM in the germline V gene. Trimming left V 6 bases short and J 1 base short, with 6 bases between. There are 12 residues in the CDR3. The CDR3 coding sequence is TGTGCCAGCAGGGATCATAACTATGGCTACACCTTC. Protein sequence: CASRDHNYGYTF.

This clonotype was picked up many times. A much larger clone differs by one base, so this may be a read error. This CDR3 is CASSFQTSYEQYF. The CDR3 DNA reads TGTGCCAGCAGCTTCCAAACCTCCTACGAGCAGTACTTC. The rearrangement joins TRBV7-8 to TRBJ2-7; the D is unclear. The CDR3 length is 13 residues. Trimming removed 3 bases at V and 0 bases at J, with 6 bases between. Germline lookup yields CDR1 SGHVS and CDR2 FQNEAQ.

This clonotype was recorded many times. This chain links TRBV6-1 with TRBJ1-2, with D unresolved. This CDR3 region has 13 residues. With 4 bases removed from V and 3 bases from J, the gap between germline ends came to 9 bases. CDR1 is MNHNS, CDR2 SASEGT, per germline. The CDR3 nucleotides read TGTGCCAGCAGTGTCAAGAACTACTATGGCTACACCTTC. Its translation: CASSVKNYYGYTF.

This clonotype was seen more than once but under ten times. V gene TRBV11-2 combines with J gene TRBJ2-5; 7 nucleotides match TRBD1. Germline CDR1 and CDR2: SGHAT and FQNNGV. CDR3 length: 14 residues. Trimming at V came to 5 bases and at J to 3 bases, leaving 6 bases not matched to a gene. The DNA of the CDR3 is TGTGCCAGCAGCCCGCGACAGGGCAAAGAGACCCAGTACTTC. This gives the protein CASSPRQGKETQYF.

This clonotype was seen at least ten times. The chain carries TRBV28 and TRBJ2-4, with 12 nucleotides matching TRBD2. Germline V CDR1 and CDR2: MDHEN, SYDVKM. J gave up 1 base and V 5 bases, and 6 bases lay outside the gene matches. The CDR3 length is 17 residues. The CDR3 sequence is CASSPWTSGTAKNIQYF. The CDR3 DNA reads TGTGCCAGCAGTCCGTGGACTAGCGGGACGGCCAAAAACATTCAGTACTTC.

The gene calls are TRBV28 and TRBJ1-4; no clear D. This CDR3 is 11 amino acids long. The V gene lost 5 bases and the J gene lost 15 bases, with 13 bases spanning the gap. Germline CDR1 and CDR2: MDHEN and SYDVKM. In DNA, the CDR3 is TGTGCCAGCAGTGTGGGCCAGAGGGTGTTTTTT. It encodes CASSVGQRVFF.